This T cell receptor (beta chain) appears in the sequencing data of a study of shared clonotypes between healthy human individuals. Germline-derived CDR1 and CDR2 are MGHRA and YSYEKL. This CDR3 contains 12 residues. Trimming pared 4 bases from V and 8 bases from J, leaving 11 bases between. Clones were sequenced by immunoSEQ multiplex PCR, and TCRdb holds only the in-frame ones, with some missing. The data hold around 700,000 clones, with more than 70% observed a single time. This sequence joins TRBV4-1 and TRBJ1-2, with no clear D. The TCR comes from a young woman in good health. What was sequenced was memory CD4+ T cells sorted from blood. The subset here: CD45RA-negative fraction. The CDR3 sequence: CASSPSEGGYTF. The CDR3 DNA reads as TGCGCCAGCAGCCCGTCGGAGGGCGGCTACACCTTC.